A single T cell receptor (beta chain) is shown here with its context. Assay: immunoSEQ multiplex PCR; the TCRdb copy retains only in-frame clones and omits some. The table lists approximately 120,000 clones, 80% of them singletons. The data stem from a study of blood T cell repertoires in COVID-19. Whole-study context: Acute-phase and convalescent COVID-19 samples originated in the United States, Italy and Spain.

This CDR3 is 15 amino acids long. V lost 3 bases, J lost 4 bases, and 13 bases lay in between. Germline CDR1 KGHSH, CDR2 LQKENI. Sequenced input: peripheral blood. This sequence originates from a human donor in a cohort sampled during active or convalescent COVID-19. The chain has TRBV18 and TRBJ1-5; D perhaps matches TRBD1 (5 bases). In DNA form, the CDR3 reads TGTGCCAGCTCACCTCAGGGAGGAGGAAATCAGCCCCAGCATTTT. It is translated as CASSPQGGGNQPQHF.